This TCR beta chain is drawn from a study of shared clonotypes between healthy human individuals (dated by TCRdb to the early 2020s). Regarding the research as a whole: A couple of women and a few men aged 18 to 49 years were included in the cohort. For each donor, CD4 naive and CD4 memory were each given three plates, CD8 naive was given two plates, and CD8 memory was given one plate. Blood TCR repertoires of a handful of healthy adults were deeply sequenced to estimate repertoire size and the extent of clonotype sharing between individuals. To increase sequencing depth and limit assay-specific biases, different laboratories used diverse techniques to prepare libraries and sequence TCR repertoires. Per donor, leukapheresis produced somewhere between about 0.8 and 9 billion PBMCs. Points the paper makes about the study in general: Sampling was restricted to blood, and TCR repertoires in tissue are likely to differ from TCR repertoires in blood. Compared with non-shared clonotypes, clonotypes shared by all four sorted-subset donors had higher generation probabilities. When a few donors were compared, the shared fraction of clonotypes was 5% to 6.5% for naive CD4, less than 4% for naive CD8, 2% to 2.5% for memory CD4, and 0.4% for memory CD8. Pairwise subsampling indicated that sequencing depth was expected to affect the degree of clonotype sharing among donors. Estimated clonotype richness was generally larger for naive than for memory subsets. Incomplete sequencing was indicated by rarefaction of sorted-subset datasets, despite the large sequencing depth. Because the study included only a small number of donors, the genetic and exposure-history diversity represented was limited.

From the cysteine up to the phenylalanine, the CDR3 has a length of 11 residues. Left in the record is the CDR3 DNA by itself, 33 bases read in frame from the first base. Clipping removes 11 bases from V and 7 bases from J, with 4 as the unmatched junction base count. The germline V gene sets CDR1 to SGHAT and CDR2 to FQNNGV. Using the deep immunoSEQ assay, TCR CDR3 regions were amplified from genomic DNA by multiplex PCR. Extracted genomic DNA from each cell subset was distributed evenly across all wells of several immunoSEQ 96-well plates, and each plate was treated as a replicate. For sorted subsets, roughly 0.2 ug genomic DNA, equal to 30,000 or so T cell genomes, was loaded into each replicate PCR. The purified libraries were quantified using a Qubit 3.0 fluorometer, sized with a Bioanalyzer 2100, and then quantified again using the KAPA Library Quantification kit. Each immunoSEQ 96-well plate was sequenced on its own single-read 150-cycle Illumina NextSeq 550 flow cell. On the authors' methods: The immunoSEQ output contained only junctional sequences without quality scores, so filtering could not match that applied to full-length reads. To assign V/J genes and CDR3, sequences were annotated using PyIR, a Python wrapper for IgBLAST v1.9, with IMGT germline references. Reads were removed for weak V/J assignments (E-value above 1e-6), missing CDR3, stop codons, out-of-frame junctions, or ambiguous translated residues. V3J clonotypes were defined by identical inferred V gene, J gene, and CDR3 amino acid sequence. Percentage overlap between repertoires was calculated by dividing the number of shared unique clonotypes by the size of the smaller repertoire. Three approaches were used to assess repertoire richness: RTK rarefaction, the Chao1 estimator, and Recon v2.1 estimates of unobserved clonotypes. OLGA was used to compute generation probabilities for all TCRbeta clonotypes that the gDNA method yielded from a few donors. The immuneACCESS repertoire file appears here via TCRdb, limited to in-frame rearrangements. These files lack a portion of the clones; in checked studies, under half of the deficit traces to unresolved V genes, and the cause of the others is not known. The V and J calls and clone size come from that table; D and trimming were worked out from the DNA. Counted in this sample were around 550,000 clones; approximately 95% of them appeared once. Jointly, the top ten make up approximately 0.11% of the sample.

Of note for this clone: The specificity of this receptor is unknown. Qualities for individual bases were not recorded, and no much larger clone is one base off.

For the CD8 naive samples, CD45RO-negative cells were positively selected for CCR7, yielding a CD45RA+CCR7+ population from which TemRA cells were excluded. The donors were healthy, HIV-negative adults with no recently reported acute infections or vaccinations. Only Caucasian adults living in Nashville, Tennessee, USA were represented among the donors. After blood collection by leukapheresis, PBMCs were isolated using Ficoll-Histopaque density gradient centrifugation and then cryopreserved in the vapor phase of liquid nitrogen. Analytical flow cytometry was used to check the purity and quantity of every magnetically sorted T cell population. From each sorted fraction, genomic DNA was isolated and quantified by UV absorbance on a Nanodrop 2000c.

The chain uses TRBV11-2 and TRBJ2-7, with 11 middle bases fitting TRBD2. This receptor was identified in a woman aged 25 to 39 in good health. The sequenced material came from naive CD8+ T cells sorted from blood. The cell subset or site label here, explained by the study, means: CD45RA+CCR7+. The DNA sequence reads TGTGCCGGGACTAGCGGAGAGGAGCAGTACTTC. This sequence encodes CAGTSGEEQYF.